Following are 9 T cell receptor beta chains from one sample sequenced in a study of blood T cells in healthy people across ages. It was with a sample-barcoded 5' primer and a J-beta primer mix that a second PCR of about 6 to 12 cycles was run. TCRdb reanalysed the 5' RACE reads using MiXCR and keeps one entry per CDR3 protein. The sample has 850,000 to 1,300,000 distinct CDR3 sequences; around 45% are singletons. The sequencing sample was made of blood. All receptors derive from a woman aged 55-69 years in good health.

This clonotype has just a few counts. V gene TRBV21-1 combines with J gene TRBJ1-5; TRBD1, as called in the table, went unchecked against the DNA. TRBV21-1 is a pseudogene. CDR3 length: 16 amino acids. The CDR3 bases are TGTGCCAGCTACCCCAGGGGGACGGCTAGCAATCAGCCCCAGCATTTT. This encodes CASYPRGTASNQPQHF.

The CDR3 DNA reads as TGTGCCAGCAGCCGGGACAGTCGCTCCTACAATGAGCAGTTCTTC. Translating it yields CASSRDSRSYNEQFF. V gene TRBV5-4 combines with J gene TRBJ2-1, with 7 positions matching TRBD1. Germline CDR1 reads SGHNT; CDR2 reads YYREEE (reference sequence). The ends lost 4 bases at V and 0 bases at J; junction bases unmatched: 4. There are 15 residues in the CDR3. Together with reference TRBV5-4 and TRBJ2-1, the CDR3 gives the full variable domain: ETGVTQSPTHLIKTRGQQVTLRCSSQSGHNTVSWYQQALGQGPQFIFQYYREEENGRGNFPPRFSGLQFPNYSSELNVNALELDDSALYLCASSRDSRSYNEQFFGPGTRLTVL.

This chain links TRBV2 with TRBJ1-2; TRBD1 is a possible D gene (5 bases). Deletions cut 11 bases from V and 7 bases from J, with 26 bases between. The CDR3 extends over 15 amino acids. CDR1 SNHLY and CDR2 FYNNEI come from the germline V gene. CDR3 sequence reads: CAGRPKTAPGRGYTF. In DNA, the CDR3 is TGTGCCGGACGGCCAAAGACAGCCCCCGGGCGTGGCTACACCTTC.

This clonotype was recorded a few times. The CDR3 loop reads CASSFDTGLTEAFF. As DNA, the CDR3 is TGTGCCAGCAGCTTCGACACAGGGTTAACTGAAGCTTTCTTT. The chain is built from TRBV7-2 and TRBJ1-1, with D possibly matching TRBD1 (6 bases). Germline loops: CDR1 SGHTA, CDR2 FQGNSA. V was trimmed by 3 bases and J by 5 bases, leaving 13 bases between them. The CDR3 extends over 14 amino acids.

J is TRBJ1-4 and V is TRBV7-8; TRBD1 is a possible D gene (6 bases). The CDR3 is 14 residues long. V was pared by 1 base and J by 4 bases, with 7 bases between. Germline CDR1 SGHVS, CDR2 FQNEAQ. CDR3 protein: CASSLGQDNEKLFF. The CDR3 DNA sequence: TGTGCCAGCAGCTTAGGACAGGATAATGAAAAACTGTTTTTT. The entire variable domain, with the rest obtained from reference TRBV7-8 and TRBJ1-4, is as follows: GAGVSQSPRYKVAKRGQDVALRCDPISGHVSLFWYQQALGQGPEFLTYFQNEAQLDKSGLPSDRFFAERPEGSVSTLKIQRTQQEDSAVYLCASSLGQDNEKLFFGSGTQLSVL.

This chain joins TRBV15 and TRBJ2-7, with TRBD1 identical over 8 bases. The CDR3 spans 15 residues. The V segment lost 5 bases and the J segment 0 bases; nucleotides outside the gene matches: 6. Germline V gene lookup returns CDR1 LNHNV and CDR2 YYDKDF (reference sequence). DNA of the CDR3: TGTGCCACCAGCCCTCGGACAGGGAGCTCCTACGAGCAGTACTTC. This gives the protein CATSPRTGSSYEQYF. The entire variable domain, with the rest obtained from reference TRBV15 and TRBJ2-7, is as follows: DAMVIQNPRYQVTQFGKPVTLSCSQTLNHNVMYWYQQKSSQAPKLLFHYYDKDFNNEADTPDNFQSRRPNTSFCFLDIRSPGLGDTAMYLCATSPRTGSSYEQYFGPGTRLTVT.

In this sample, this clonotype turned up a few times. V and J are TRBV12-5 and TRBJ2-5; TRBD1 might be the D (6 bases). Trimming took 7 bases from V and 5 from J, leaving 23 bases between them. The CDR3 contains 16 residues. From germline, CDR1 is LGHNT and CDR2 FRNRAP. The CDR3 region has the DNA TGTGCTAGTGCCCCCCCATACCCACAGGGTTGGGAGACCCAGTACTTC. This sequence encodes CASAPPYPQGWETQYF.

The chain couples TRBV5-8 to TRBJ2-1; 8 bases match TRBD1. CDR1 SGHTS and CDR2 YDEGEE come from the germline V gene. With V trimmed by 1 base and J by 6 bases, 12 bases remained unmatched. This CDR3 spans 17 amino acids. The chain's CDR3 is CASSLPRQGTWLNEQFF. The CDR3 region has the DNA TGTGCCAGCAGCTTGCCCAGACAGGGGACATGGCTCAATGAGCAGTTCTTC.

CDR3 amino acids: CATGLGGQANEKLFF. In DNA, the CDR3 is TGTGCTACCGGGTTGGGGGGCCAGGCTAATGAAAAACTGTTTTTT. This chain links TRBV6-1 with TRBJ1-4; possible D gene TRBD1, 6 bases. Germline CDR1 MNHNS, CDR2 SASEGT. The CDR3 runs 15 residues.